This TCR beta chain originates from a study of cytomegalovirus exposure and HLA in healthy donors. Study-wide findings and caveats: Earlier analysis looked at TCR beta V segments, and most were productive about 87% or about 30% of the time. Some V segments could not be told apart, so they were left out, TRBV6-2 and TRBV6-3 among them. Donors were assumed by presence/absence analyses to have roughly uniform sequencing depth.

In regard to this clone: Its specificity is not known.

The CDR3 totals 14 residues. V shed 3 bases and J shed 5 bases, with 15 bases lying between them. The germline V gene has CDR1 SGHNT and CDR2 YYREEE (reference sequence). The PCR used 60 Vbeta and 13 Jbeta primers. Authors' analysis steps: Around 10 million of the 80 million or so unique TCR beta chains counted in a later analysis were shared. This table comes from immunoSEQ multiplex PCR, and its TCRdb copy is limited to in-frame clones, with some not included. V, J and clone size are taken as reported in that table, and D and trimming were inferred from the DNA itself. The repertoire holds 150,000 or so clones, with roughly 80% as singletons.

The sample was PBMCs. The TCR comes from a middle-aged woman in good health and CMV-seropositive. The V and J genes are TRBV5-4 and TRBJ2-7, with D perhaps TRBD1 (5 bases). CDR3 sequence reads: CASSSQTVRNEQYF. The CDR3 DNA sequence: TGTGCCAGCAGCTCACAGACAGTTAGAAACGAGCAGTACTTC.